This TCR beta chain was sequenced in a study of T-cell reconstitution after alpha-beta-depleted transplantation in children. The TCRbeta library was prepared with unique molecular identifiers. TCRdb reanalysed the PCR reads using MiXCR and keeps one entry per CDR3 protein. Seen here are approximately 130,000 distinct CDR3 sequences, 9.7% observed once, and the top ten hold 24%. The sample holds a few counts of this clonotype. Its antigen is unknown. V lost 3 bases to trimming and J lost 9 bases, with 7 bases between them. The CDR3 is made up of 12 amino acids. CDR1 and CDR2 (germline): KGHDR, SFDVKD. Study-level results: Alpha-beta T cells about two months after transplant reportedly derived from several hundred expanded graft clones. Elevated TCRbeta diversity at day 60 was traced, in some patients, to surviving recipient T cells and thymic progenitors. At one year after transplant, newly produced T cells mostly accounted for T-cell counts and diversity.

The sequencing used PBMCs, mostly from graft donor cells, collected 180 days after TCRalphabeta/CD19-depleted stem cell transplant. This receptor was obtained from a girl in the first two years of life who had a stem cell transplant for combined immunodeficiency, so the T cells may come from the graft donor. The chain combines TRBV24-1 with TRBJ2-2; D remains ambiguous. The CDR3 here is CATSDRCWELFF. For the CDR3, the DNA is TGTGCCACCAGTGATCGGTGCTGGGAGCTGTTTTTT.